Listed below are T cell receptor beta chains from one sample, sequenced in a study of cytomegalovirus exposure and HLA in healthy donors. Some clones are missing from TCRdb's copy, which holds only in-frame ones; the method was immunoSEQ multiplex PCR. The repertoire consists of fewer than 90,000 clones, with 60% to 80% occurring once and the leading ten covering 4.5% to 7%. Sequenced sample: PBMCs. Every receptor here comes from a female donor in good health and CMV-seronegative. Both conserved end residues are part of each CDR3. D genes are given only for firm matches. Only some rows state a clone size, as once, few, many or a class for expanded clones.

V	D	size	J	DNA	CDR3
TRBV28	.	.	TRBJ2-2	TGTGCCAGCAGTTTCTTCGGGCGGGCGGAAAACACCGGGGAGCTGTTTTTT	CASSFFGRAENTGELFF
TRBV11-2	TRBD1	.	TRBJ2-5	TGTGCCAGCAGCTTAAGGGGCCCAGGGGGCGGTGAGACCCAGTACTTC	CASSLRGPGGGETQYF
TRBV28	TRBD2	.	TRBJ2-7	TGTGCCAGCAGCCGACTAGCGGGGACTTACGAGCAGTACTTC	CASSRLAGTYEQYF
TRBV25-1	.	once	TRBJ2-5	TGTGCCAGCGGTGGGACATTAGAGACCCAGTACTTC	CASGGTLETQYF
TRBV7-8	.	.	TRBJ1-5	TGTGCCAGCAGCTTTTCAGGGGTGGATCAGCCCCAGCATTTT	CASSFSGVDQPQHF
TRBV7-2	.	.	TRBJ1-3	TGTGCCAGCAGCTTATTATTTTTAGGACTGCAGAGCTCTGGAAACACCATATATTTT	CASSLLFLGLQSSGNTIYF
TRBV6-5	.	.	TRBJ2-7	TGTGCCAGCAGACGACAGGTTAACTCCTACGAGCAGTACTTC	CASRRQVNSYEQYF
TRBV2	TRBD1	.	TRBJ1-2	TGTGCCAGCAGAGAAGACAGGGTCGATGGCTACACCTTC	CASREDRVDGYTF
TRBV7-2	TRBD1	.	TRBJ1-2	TGTGCCAGCAGCTTAGTCGTAGGGGGCGCATATGAGTATGGCTACACCTTC	CASSLVVGGAYEYGYTF
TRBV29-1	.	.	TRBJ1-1	TGCAGCGCCGGACACCTGAACACTGAAGCTTTCTTT	CSAGHLNTEAFF
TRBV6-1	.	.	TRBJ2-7	TGTGCCAGCAGTGAAGGGCTAGCTGCAACCTACGAGCAGTACTTC	CASSEGLAATYEQYF
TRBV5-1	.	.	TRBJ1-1	TGCGCCAGCAGCTCCACAGGGTCGGGCACTGAAGCTTTCTTT	CASSSTGSGTEAFF
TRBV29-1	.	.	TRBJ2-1	TGCAGCCTGATTGGGGGAGGCAATGAGCAGTTCTTC	CSLIGGGNEQFF
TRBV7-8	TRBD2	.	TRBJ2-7	TGTGCCAGCAGCTTAGTGGGTGTTGGCGGGAGAGGCGAGCAGTACTTC	CASSLVGVGGRGEQYF
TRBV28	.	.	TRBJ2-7	TGTGCCAGCAGTCCCCACCAGACTAGTTCGAGGGAGCAGTACTTC	CASSPHQTSSREQYF
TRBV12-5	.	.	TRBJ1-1	TGTGCTAGTGGTCTGGAGGGAGTGAACACTGAAGCTTTCTTT	CASGLEGVNTEAFF
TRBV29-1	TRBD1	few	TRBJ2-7	TGCAGCGTCAGCACAGGGGGCAGCGCCTACGAGCAGTACTTC	CSVSTGGSAYEQYF
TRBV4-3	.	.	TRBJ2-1	TGCGCCAGCAGCCTTCAAGTCAGCTCCTACAATGAGCAGTTCTTC	CASSLQVSSYNEQFF
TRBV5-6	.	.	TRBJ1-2	TGTGCCAGCAGCTTCGTCGGACAGAACTACTATGGCTACACCTTC	CASSFVGQNYYGYTF
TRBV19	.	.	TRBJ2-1	TGTGCCAGTAGTATAGCAGGTTACAATGAGCAGTTCTTC	CASSIAGYNEQFF
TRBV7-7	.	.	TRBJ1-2	TGTGCTAGCAGCCCAGGTGAAGGCTATGGCTACACCTTC	CASSPGEGYGYTF
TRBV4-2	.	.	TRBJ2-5	TGTGCCAGCAGCCAAGATGGGAGAAGGAATGCGGGAGAGACCCAGTACTTC	CASSQDGRRNAGETQYF
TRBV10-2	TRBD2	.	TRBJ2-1	TGCGCCAGCAGAGGGACTAGTTTACCTGAGCAGTTCTTC	CASRGTSLPEQFF
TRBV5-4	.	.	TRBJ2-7	TGTGCCAGCAGCTTGGTCAGCCTACCCTCGGGGGAGCAGTACTTC	CASSLVSLPSGEQYF
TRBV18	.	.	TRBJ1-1	TGTGCCAGCTCCCTCGTGGGAGGGTGGGTTGAAGCTTTCTTT	CASSLVGGWVEAFF
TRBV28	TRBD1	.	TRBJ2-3	TGTGCCAGCAGTTTATCAGGGGGCCCCCGAGGCACAGATACGCAGTATTTT	CASSLSGGPRGTDTQYF
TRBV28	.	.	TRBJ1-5	TGTGCCAGCAGTTTGGGGGGAAGCAATCAGCCCCAGCATTTT	CASSLGGSNQPQHF
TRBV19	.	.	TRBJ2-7	TGTGCCAGTAGTTCCCCAGGCGAGCATTACGAGCAGTACTTC	CASSSPGEHYEQYF
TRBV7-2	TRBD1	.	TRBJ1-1	TGTGCCAGCAGATCGCCCGACAGGGCCCTCGCTGAAGCTTTCTTT	CASRSPDRALAEAFF
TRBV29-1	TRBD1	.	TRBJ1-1	TGCAGCGGAAAGGACAGGAATTTAAATACTGAAGCTTTCTTT	CSGKDRNLNTEAFF
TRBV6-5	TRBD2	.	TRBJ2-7	TGTGCCAGCAGTTACTCACTAGCGGGGTCCTACGAGCGGTACTTC	CASSYSLAGSYERYF
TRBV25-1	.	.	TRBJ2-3	TGTGCCAGCAGTGAATTACTAGCAACAGATACGCAGTATTTT	CASSELLATDTQYF
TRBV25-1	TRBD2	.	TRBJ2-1	TGTGCCAGCAGTGAAGCGGGAGGCCCCTACAATGAGCAGTTCTTC	CASSEAGGPYNEQFF
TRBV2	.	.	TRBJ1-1	TGTGCCAGCAGTGAAGAGGCGGGCCGCGCAGCTTTCTTT	CASSEEAGRAAFF
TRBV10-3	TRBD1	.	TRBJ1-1	TGTGCCACCGACAGGGGGGATGAAGCTTTCTTT	CATDRGDEAFF
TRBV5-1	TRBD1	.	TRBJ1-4	TGCGCCAGCAGCTCAGGGGGCGCCGGGGATGAAAAACTGTTTTTT	CASSSGGAGDEKLFF
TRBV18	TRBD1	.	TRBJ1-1	TGTGCCAGCTCATACAGGGGTGGGAACACTGAAGCTTTCTTT	CASSYRGGNTEAFF
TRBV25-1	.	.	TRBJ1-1	TGTGCCAGCAGTGTTGCCCCGGGCACTGAAGCTTTCTTT	CASSVAPGTEAFF